This T cell receptor beta chain derives from a study of T cells in Graves' hyperthyroidism and ophthalmopathy. If no ophthalmopathy progression occurred within 18 months, Graves' hyperthyroidism was stable. Any patient presenting with uncontrolled infection, other autoimmune disease, pregnancy or lactation was left out. The CDR3 is made up of 15 amino acids. Germline CDR1 SGDLS, CDR2 YYNGEE. V lost 4 bases, J lost 4 bases, and 17 bases lay in between. The TCR beta CDR3 regions underwent amplification using RNA transcripts as the source. First-round RT-PCR targeting the TCR CDR3 was performed with the HTBI primer set. TCRdb re-called the multiplex PCR reads through MiXCR, storing one row per CDR3 protein. This table has approximately 400,000 distinct CDR3 sequences, 15% to 20% appearing once.

This chain uses TRBV9 with TRBJ1-2; perhaps TRBD1 as D (5 bases). This sequence was found in a woman aged 18-30 years with Graves' hyperthyroidism. Sequencing input: blood. The chain's CDR3 is CASSPSGGDLYGYTF. DNA of the CDR3: TGTGCCAGCAGCCCCTCCGGGGGTGACCTCTATGGCTACACCTTC.